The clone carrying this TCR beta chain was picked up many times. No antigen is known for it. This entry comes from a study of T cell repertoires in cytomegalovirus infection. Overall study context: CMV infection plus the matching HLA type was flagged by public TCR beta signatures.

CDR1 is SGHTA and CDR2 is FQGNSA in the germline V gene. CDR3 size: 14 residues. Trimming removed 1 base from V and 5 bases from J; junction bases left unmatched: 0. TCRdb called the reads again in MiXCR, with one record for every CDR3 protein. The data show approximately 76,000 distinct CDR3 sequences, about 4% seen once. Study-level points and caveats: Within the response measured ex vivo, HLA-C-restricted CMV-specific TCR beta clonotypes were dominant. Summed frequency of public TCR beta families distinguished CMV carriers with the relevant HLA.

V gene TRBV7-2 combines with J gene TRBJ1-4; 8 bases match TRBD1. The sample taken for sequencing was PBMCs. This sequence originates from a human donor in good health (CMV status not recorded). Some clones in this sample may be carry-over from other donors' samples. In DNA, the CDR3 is TGTGCCAGCAGCTTAGACAGGGGGAATGAAAAACTGTTTTTT. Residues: CASSLDRGNEKLFF.